These 13 T cell receptor beta chains came from one sample sequenced in a study of high-grade serous ovarian cancer treatment subgroups. The assay was immunoSEQ multiplex PCR, and TCRdb's table has in-frame clones only and misses some. The table includes 30,000 or so clones, around four fifths detected once. Tumor samples were taken before definitive surgery or chemotherapy. The specimen sequenced was tumor tissue. The source of these receptors is a human donor with high-grade serous ovarian cancer.

The V gene is TRBV5-1, the J gene TRBJ2-2; 10 bases are shared with TRBD2. The germline CDR1 and CDR2 sequences are SGHRS and YFSETQ. J gave up 2 bases and V 0 bases, and 7 bases lay outside the gene matches. This CDR3 is 18 amino acids long. The CDR3: CASSLVLAGGGNTGELFF. The CDR3 bases are TGCGCCAGCAGCTTGGTTTTAGCGGGAGGTGGAAACACCGGGGAGCTGTTTTTT.

The V gene is TRBV6-1, the J gene TRBJ1-5, with D unclear. With 0 bases removed from V and 6 bases from J, the gap between germline ends came to 6 bases. There are 13 residues in the CDR3. Per the germline V gene, CDR1 is MNHNS and CDR2 is SASEGT. CDR3 bases: TGTGCCAGCAGTGAAGCGCGGGGTCAGCCCCAGCATTTT. It yields the protein CASSEARGQPQHF.

The chain employs TRBV21-1 and TRBJ2-7; the table's D gene call, TRBD2, was not cross checked with the DNA. TRBV21-1 is designated a pseudogene. The CDR3 consists of 13 residues. The CDR3 coding sequence is TGTGCCAGCAGCAAAGCGCTGCGCTACGAGCAGTACTTC. It codes for CASSKALRYEQYF.

The V and J genes are TRBV5-1 and TRBJ2-3; 8 bases agree with TRBD2. This CDR3 is 15 amino acids long. Germline V CDR1 and CDR2: SGHRS, YFSETQ. J lost 1 base, V lost 0 bases, and 1 base had no gene match. For the CDR3, the DNA is TGCGCCAGCAGCTTGGTCGGGAGGGGCACAGATACGCAGTATTTT. Translation: CASSLVGRGTDTQYF.

Only a few counts were recorded for this clone. The V and J genes are TRBV11-2 and TRBJ2-2; the D gene is possibly TRBD1 (6 bases). The V end lost 2 bases, the J end lost 1 base, and 11 bases lay between the germline ends. The V gene's germline CDR1 is SGHAT and CDR2 FQNNGV. The CDR3 contains 16 residues. The CDR3 region is CASSLIGGWNTGELFF. DNA of the CDR3: TGTGCCAGCAGCTTAATAGGGGGATGGAACACCGGGGAGCTGTTTTTT.

This chain uses TRBV27 with TRBJ2-7; D is unclear. Trimming removed 3 bases at V and 4 bases at J, with 19 bases between. The CDR3 is 16 residues long. CDR1 is MNHEY and CDR2 is SMNVEV in the germline V gene (reference sequence). The chain's CDR3 is CASSLSLSPGFYEQYF. The CDR3 DNA is TGTGCCAGCAGTTTGTCTCTTAGTCCAGGTTTTTACGAGCAGTACTTC.

The chain joins TRBV9 to TRBJ2-7; D not certain. The V end was cut by 2 bases, the J end by 1 base, with 10 bases between. CDR1 is SGDLS and CDR2 is YYNGEE in the germline V gene. The CDR3 runs 14 residues. CDR3 region: CASSVSGLSYEQYF. The CDR3 coding sequence is TGTGCCAGCAGCGTGTCCGGCTTGTCCTACGAGCAGTACTTC.

This sequence joins TRBV20-1 and TRBJ1-1; D is unresolved. V lost 3 bases and J 1 base, leaving 3 bases between the germline ends. Germline V gene sequence: CDR1 DFQATT, CDR2 SNEGSKA (reference sequence). There are 11 residues in the CDR3. CDR3 coding DNA: TGCAGTGCTAGTAAGAACACTGAAGCTTTCTTT. Residues: CSASKNTEAFF.

J is TRBJ1-5 and V is TRBV30, with TRBD1 as a possible D gene (6 bases). V lost 3 bases, J lost 7 bases, and 22 bases lay in between. From germline, CDR1 is GTSNPN and CDR2 SVGIG (reference sequence). CDR3 length equals 16 residues. Here the CDR3 reads CAWSAPYTGLGQPQHF. The CDR3 bases are TGTGCCTGGAGCGCCCCTTACACAGGGTTGGGGCAGCCCCAGCATTTT.

The chain recombines TRBV5-1 with TRBJ2-2; 9 bases fit TRBD1. V gave up 5 bases and J gave up 4 bases; unmatched junction bases: 9. The CDR3 totals 16 residues. The germline gives CDR1 SGHRS, CDR2 YFSETQ. CDR3 in amino acids: CASRPQGAQSTGELFF. The CDR3 DNA is TGCGCCAGCAGACCACAGGGGGCGCAATCCACCGGGGAGCTGTTTTTT.

The chain joins TRBV4-1 to TRBJ2-1; 9 bases are shared with TRBD2. The CDR3 length is 14 residues. Germline V CDR1 and CDR2: MGHRA, YSYEKL. Trimming took 5 bases from V and 4 from J; bases not matched to a gene: 3. The CDR3 region has the DNA TGCGCCAGCAGCGGGCTAGCGGGGTACAATGAGCAGTTCTTC. It encodes CASSGLAGYNEQFF.

This clone was recorded only once. The chain links TRBV5-1 to TRBJ1-5; 8 nucleotides match TRBD1. CDR3 length: 15 amino acids. V lost 4 bases to trimming and J lost 2 bases; unmatched junction nucleotides: 5. Germline V gene sequence: CDR1 SGHRS, CDR2 YFSETQ. The CDR3 sequence is CASSLGQEGNQPQHF. CDR3 bases: TGCGCCAGCAGCCTGGGACAGGAGGGCAATCAGCCCCAGCATTTT.

The rearrangement uses TRBV29-1 and TRBJ1-2; TRBD1 might be the D (6 bases). The CDR3 spans 11 residues. The germline CDR1 and CDR2 sequences are SQVTM and ANQGSEA. V dropped 5 bases and J dropped 8 bases, with 12 bases sitting between them. CDR3 sequence reads: CSVRGAGGYTF. The DNA of the CDR3 is TGCAGCGTTCGGGGGGCGGGAGGCTACACCTTC.